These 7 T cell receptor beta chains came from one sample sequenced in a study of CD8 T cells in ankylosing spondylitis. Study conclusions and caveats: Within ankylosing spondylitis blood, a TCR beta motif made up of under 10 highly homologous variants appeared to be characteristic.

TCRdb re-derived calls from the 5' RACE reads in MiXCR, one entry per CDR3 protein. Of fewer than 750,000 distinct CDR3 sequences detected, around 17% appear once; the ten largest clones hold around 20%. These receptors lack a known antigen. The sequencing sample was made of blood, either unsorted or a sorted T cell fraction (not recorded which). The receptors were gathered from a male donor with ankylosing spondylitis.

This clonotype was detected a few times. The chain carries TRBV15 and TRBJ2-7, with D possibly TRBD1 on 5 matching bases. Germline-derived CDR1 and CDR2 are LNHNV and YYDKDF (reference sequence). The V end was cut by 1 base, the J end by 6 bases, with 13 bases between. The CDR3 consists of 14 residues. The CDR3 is CATSRGGLRGEQYF. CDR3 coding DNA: TGTGCCACCAGCAGAGGTGGTCTAAGGGGCGAGCAGTACTTC.

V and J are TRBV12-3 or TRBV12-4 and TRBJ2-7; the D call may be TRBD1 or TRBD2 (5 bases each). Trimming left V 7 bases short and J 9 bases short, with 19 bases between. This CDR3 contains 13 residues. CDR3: CASTMGLGDGQYF. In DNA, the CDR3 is TGTGCCAGCACCATGGGTCTTGGGGACGGGCAGTACTTC.

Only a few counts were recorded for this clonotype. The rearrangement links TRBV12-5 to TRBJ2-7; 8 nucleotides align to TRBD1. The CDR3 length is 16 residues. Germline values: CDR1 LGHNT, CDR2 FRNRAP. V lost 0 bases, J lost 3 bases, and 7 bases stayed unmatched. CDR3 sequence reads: CASGLVLDRESYEQYF. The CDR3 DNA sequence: TGTGCTAGTGGTTTGGTCCTGGACAGGGAGAGCTACGAGCAGTACTTC.

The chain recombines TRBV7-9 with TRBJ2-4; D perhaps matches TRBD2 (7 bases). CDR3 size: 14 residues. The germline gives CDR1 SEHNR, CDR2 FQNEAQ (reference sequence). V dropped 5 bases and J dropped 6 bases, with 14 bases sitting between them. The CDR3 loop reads CASSTREGGNIQYF. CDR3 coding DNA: TGTGCCAGCAGCACCAGGGAGGGGGGAAACATTCAGTACTTC.

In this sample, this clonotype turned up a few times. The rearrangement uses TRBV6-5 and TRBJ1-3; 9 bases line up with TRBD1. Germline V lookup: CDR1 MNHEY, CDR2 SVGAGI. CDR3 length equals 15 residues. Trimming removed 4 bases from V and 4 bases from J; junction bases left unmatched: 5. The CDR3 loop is CASSLGDRAGNTIYF. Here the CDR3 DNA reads TGTGCCAGCAGTTTGGGGGACAGGGCAGGAAACACCATATATTTT.

Here the CDR3 reads CASSLASPAADTQYF. In DNA form, the CDR3 reads TGTGCCAGCAGCCTGGCCTCGCCGGCGGCAGATACGCAGTATTTT. This chain links TRBV7-9 with TRBJ2-3; D remains ambiguous. CDR3 length: 15 amino acids. CDR1 and CDR2 from the germline V gene are SEHNR and FQNEAQ (reference sequence). V shed 5 bases and J shed 4 bases, with 16 bases lying between them.

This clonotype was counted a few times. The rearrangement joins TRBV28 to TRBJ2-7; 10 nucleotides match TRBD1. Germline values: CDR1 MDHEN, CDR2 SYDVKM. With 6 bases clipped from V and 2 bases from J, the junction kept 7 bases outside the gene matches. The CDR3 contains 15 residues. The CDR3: CASRLWGQGTYEQYF. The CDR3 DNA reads TGTGCCAGCAGGCTCTGGGGACAGGGGACCTACGAGCAGTACTTC.